These 22 T cell receptor beta chains were all obtained from the same sample, sequenced in a study of identical twins. MiXCR was run by TCRdb on the 5' RACE reads, yielding one entry per CDR3 protein. The table includes roughly 250,000 distinct CDR3 sequences, approximately 6.8% detected once. These records were also assigned to another study, of yellow fever vaccine responses in identical twins.

What was sequenced was CD8+ T cells sorted from blood. Source of these receptors: a woman under 30 in good health.

The chain carries TRBV7-9 and TRBJ1-2; 7 bases are shared with TRBD1. CDR3 length: 12 amino acids. Germline V lookup: CDR1 SEHNR, CDR2 FQNEAQ (reference sequence). The J segment lost 6 bases and the V segment lost 3 bases, leaving 1 base of the junction unmatched. This chain's CDR3 is CASSFDRDGYTF. CDR3 coding DNA: TGTGCCAGCAGCTTCGACAGGGATGGCTACACCTTC.

Of note for this clonotype: A much larger clone differs by one base, so this may be a read error. This chain links TRBV5-1 with TRBJ2-1; no clear D gene. This CDR3 is built from 15 residues. CDR1 and CDR2 from the germline V gene are SGHRS and YFSETQ. The CDR3 DNA reads TGCCCCAGCAGCTTATCACGGTTCGTCAACAATGAGCAGTTCTTC. Its translation: CPSSLSRFVNNEQFF.

CDR3 protein: CASSLEGLAGGFQETQYF. As DNA, the CDR3 is TGTGCCAGCAGTTTGGAGGGACTAGCGGGAGGATTCCAAGAGACCCAGTACTTC. The V gene is TRBV6-5, the J gene TRBJ2-5; 15 positions agree with TRBD2. From germline, CDR1 is MNHEY and CDR2 SVGAGI. The V and J ends lost 4 bases and 1 base, in that order; junction bases with no gene match: 7. The CDR3 extends over 18 amino acids.

There are many counts of this clonotype. This chain connects TRBV6-2 or TRBV6-3 to TRBJ1-6; D perhaps matches TRBD1 (6 bases). The CDR3 has 15 residues. In germline, CDR1 is MNHEY, CDR2 SVGEGT. Trimming left V 2 bases short and J 7 bases short, with 12 bases between. The CDR3 bases are TGTGCCAGCAGTTACCCGCCGGGGGCAAATTCACCCCTCCACTTT. As protein: CASSYPPGANSPLHF.

CDR3 bases: TGTGCCAGCAGCTTAGCGGCACATGAAGAGACCCAGTACTTC. Encoded protein: CASSLAAHEETQYF. The chain couples TRBV11-2 to TRBJ2-5; D gene uncertain. The V end was cut by 1 base, the J end by 3 bases, with 9 bases between. The CDR3 contains 14 residues. CDR1 and CDR2 from the germline V gene are SGHAT and FQNNGV.

This rearrangement joins TRBV2 to TRBJ2-3; unclear D gene. This CDR3 has 13 residues. Trimming left V 2 bases short and J 2 bases short, with 5 bases between. The germline CDR1 and CDR2 sequences are SNHLY and FYNNEI. In DNA, the CDR3 is TGTGCCAGCAGTGAATTCGTCACAGATACGCAGTATTTT. Its translation: CASSEFVTDTQYF.

This clonotype was counted many times. V is TRBV5-5 and J is TRBJ2-1; TRBD2 matches 7 bases. The junction had 6 bases not matched to a gene; V was cut back by 0 bases and J by 3 bases. There are 16 residues in the CDR3. The germline V gene has CDR1 SGHKS and CDR2 YYEKEE (reference sequence). Here the CDR3 reads CASSLAASGYYNEQFF. DNA of the CDR3: TGTGCCAGCAGCTTGGCCGCTAGCGGATACTACAATGAGCAGTTCTTC.

This clonotype has only a few counts. V gene TRBV13 combines with J gene TRBJ1-1; the D is unclear. The germline CDR1 and CDR2 sequences are PRHDT and FYEKMQ (reference sequence). This CDR3 is built from 14 residues. V lost 5 bases and J 1 base, leaving 11 bases between the germline ends. In DNA form, the CDR3 reads TGTGCCAGCAGCCACGGGTGGGGGAACACTGAAGCTTTCTTT. Protein sequence: CASSHGWGNTEAFF.

This clonotype has at least ten counts. The chain couples TRBV25-1 to TRBJ2-3; 9 bases match TRBD2. Germline trimming cut 2 bases from V and 0 bases from J; bases unmatched to any gene: 9. The germline gives CDR1 MGHDK, CDR2 SYGVNS. The CDR3 is made up of 18 amino acids. CDR3 sequence reads: CASSEATSREGSTDTQYF. The CDR3, as DNA: TGTGCCAGCAGTGAAGCCACCTCGCGGGAGGGAAGCACAGATACGCAGTATTTT.

The table lists this clonotype with a few counts. The rearrangement uses TRBV14 and TRBJ1-2; no clear D. V was trimmed by 2 bases and J by 2 bases, leaving 3 bases between them. From germline, CDR1 is SGHDN and CDR2 FVKESK. This CDR3 is 12 amino acids long. CDR3 loop: CASSQTNYGYTF. CDR3 bases: TGTGCCAGCAGCCAAACCAACTATGGCTACACCTTC. Combining the CDR3 with reference TRBV14 and TRBJ1-2 gives the whole variable domain EAGVTQFPSHSVIEKGQTVTLRCDPISGHDNLYWYRRVMGKEIKFLLHFVKESKQDESGMPNNRFLAERTGGTYSTLKVQPAELEDSGVYFCASSQTNYGYTFGSGTRLTVV.

This clonotype came up a few times. The genes are TRBV7-9 and TRBJ2-2; a weak D match, TRBD2 (5 bases). The CDR3 totals 17 residues. Germline CDR1 is SEHNR and CDR2 is FQNEAQ (reference sequence). The germline V and J ends were trimmed by 2 bases and 3 bases, with 16 bases remaining between them. For the CDR3, the DNA is TGTGCCAGCAGCTTATTTGTCGAGGAGGTGGACACCGGGGAGCTGTTTTTT. It yields the protein CASSLFVEEVDTGELFF.

The chain couples TRBV27 to TRBJ2-2; D may be TRBD1 or TRBD2 (5 bases each). Trimming left V 4 bases short and J 9 bases short, with 12 bases between. This CDR3 spans 13 amino acids. CDR1 and CDR2 (germline): MNHEY, SMNVEV (reference sequence). The CDR3 nucleotides read TGTGCCAGCAGTTGGGACCCCGCCAGGGAGCTGTTTTTT. Amino acids: CASSWDPARELFF.

Ten or more counts support this clonotype. The rearrangement joins TRBV6-5 to TRBJ1-1, with a tentative D call TRBD1 (6 bases). The CDR3 contains 15 residues. Germline lookup yields CDR1 MNHEY and CDR2 SVGAGI. V was clipped by 3 bases and J by 0 bases, with 11 bases between them. The CDR3 region has the DNA TGTGCCAGCAGTTATGAGGGGGTCATGAACACTGAAGCTTTCTTT. Amino acid sequence: CASSYEGVMNTEAFF.

This clonotype was seen a handful of times. The gene calls are TRBV7-6 and TRBJ2-5; D gene unclear. This CDR3 has 15 residues. Germline V gene sequence: CDR1 SGHVS, CDR2 FNYEAQ. V lost 5 bases to trimming and J lost 2 bases, with 15 bases between them. CDR3 residues: CASSPPSTSQETQYF. Written as DNA, the CDR3 is TGTGCCAGCAGCCCACCATCTACTTCGCAAGAGACCCAGTACTTC.

This clonotype came up many times. The chain has TRBV20-1 and TRBJ2-7, with 10 bases that match TRBD2. Germline V gene sequence: CDR1 DFQATT, CDR2 SNEGSKA (reference sequence). CDR3 length: 16 amino acids. J lost 3 bases, V lost 2 bases, and 10 bases had no gene match. CDR3 loop: CSARLITSGDYYEQYF. The CDR3 coding sequence is TGCAGTGCTAGACTGATAACTAGCGGGGACTACTACGAGCAGTACTTC.

This clonotype showed up many times. It is likely a read error, because the conserved phenylalanine at the end of the CDR3 is missing. It is unclear where the CDR3 begins or ends on the DNA, so no DNA is shown, and the CDR3 is as TCRdb lists it. J is TRBJ1-2 and V is TRBV3-1. The CDR3 is made up of 11 amino acids, end residues included. CDR1 and CDR2 (germline): LGHDT, YNNKEL (reference sequence). The CDR3 region is CASSQEVGGTI.

This clonotype was seen ten or more times. V gene TRBV5-1 combines with J gene TRBJ1-4; 7 bases fit TRBD1. The CDR3 length is 15 residues. Unmatched junction bases numbered 4, after V lost 4 bases and J lost 1 base. Germline CDR1 SGHRS, CDR2 YFSETQ. CDR3 sequence reads: CASSIYRGTNEKLFF. The CDR3, as DNA: TGCGCCAGCAGCATATACAGGGGAACTAATGAAAAACTGTTTTTT.

This chain uses TRBV12-3 or TRBV12-4 with TRBJ2-5, with 8 bases that match TRBD1. Losses at the gene ends were 6 bases for V and 4 bases for J; bases not matched to a gene: 10. The CDR3 contains 15 residues. The CDR3 sequence: CASSSDRGPGETQYF. The CDR3 nucleotides are TGTGCCAGCAGCTCCGACAGGGGACCGGGAGAGACCCAGTACTTC.

This clonotype showed up just a few times. The chain combines TRBV29-1 with TRBJ2-7; weak D call: TRBD1 (7 bases). The CDR3 is 14 residues long. Looked up from germline, CDR1 is SQVTM and CDR2 is ANQGSEA. Trimming stripped 1 base from V and 4 bases from J, with 14 bases between. The CDR3: CSVEGGEQGYEQYF. The CDR3 DNA reads as TGCAGCGTTGAAGGGGGGGAACAGGGGTACGAGCAGTACTTC.

This clonotype has only a few counts. The V gene is TRBV12-3 or TRBV12-4, the J gene TRBJ1-3, with no clear D. The CDR3 is 14 amino acids. Trimming pared 3 bases from V and 2 bases from J, leaving 8 bases between. CDR3 DNA: TGTGCCAGCAGTTTGTCCACCGCTGGAAACACCATATATTTT. This translates into CASSLSTAGNTIYF.

V is TRBV7-9 and J is TRBJ2-1; tentatively, D is TRBD2 (7 bases). There are 15 residues in the CDR3. The V and J ends lost 7 bases and 0 bases respectively, with 13 bases between them. Germline CDR1 SEHNR, CDR2 FQNEAQ (reference sequence). CDR3 bases: TGTGCCAGCACCGCGGGGGCTTTCTCCTACAATGAGCAGTTCTTC. It codes for CASTAGAFSYNEQFF.

Ten or more counts support this clonotype. The CDR3 nucleotides read TGCAGCGTTGTTGGGGGACTGGGTTTGAAAGACAGGGGAGTTTTTGGGTCAGATACGCAGTATTTT. Its translation: CSVVGGLGLKDRGVFGSDTQYF. The rearrangement joins TRBV29-1 to TRBJ2-3; 8 bases fit TRBD1. V lost 4 bases and J lost 4; bases outside the gene matches: 31. Germline V gene sequence: CDR1 SQVTM, CDR2 ANQGSEA. The CDR3 has 22 residues.